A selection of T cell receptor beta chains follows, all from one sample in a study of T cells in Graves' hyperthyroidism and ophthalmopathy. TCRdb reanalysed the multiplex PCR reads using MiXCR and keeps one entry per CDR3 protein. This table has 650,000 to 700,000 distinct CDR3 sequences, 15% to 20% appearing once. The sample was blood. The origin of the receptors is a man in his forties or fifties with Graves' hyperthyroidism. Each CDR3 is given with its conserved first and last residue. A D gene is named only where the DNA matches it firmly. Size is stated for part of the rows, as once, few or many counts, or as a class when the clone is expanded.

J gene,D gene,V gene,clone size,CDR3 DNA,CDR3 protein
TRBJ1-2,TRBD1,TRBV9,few,TGTGCCAGCAGCTCCCTGCCGGGACAGGGGGCCTATCAGAGGGACTATGGCTACACCTTC,CASSSLPGQGAYQRDYGYTF
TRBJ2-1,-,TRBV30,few,TGTGCCTGGAGTGTACTACGGGGGAGGAGCTCCTACAATGAGCAGTTCTTC,CAWSVLRGRSSYNEQFF
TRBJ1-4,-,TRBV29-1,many,TGCAGCGTTACGAACCGGGACGACCTAAATGAAAAACTGTTTTTT,CSVTNRDDLNEKLFF
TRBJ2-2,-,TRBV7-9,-,TGTGCCAGCAGCCCACGAGAAACCGGGGAGCTGTTTTTT,CASSPRETGELFF
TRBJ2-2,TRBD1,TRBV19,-,TGTGCCAGTAGTAAGGACAGGGGGCTCGTCGGGGAGCTGTTTTTT,CASSKDRGLVGELFF
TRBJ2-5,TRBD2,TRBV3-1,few,TGTGCCAGCAGCCAAGATTCGTCGGGAGGGCCCGGGGTGAAGACCCAGTACTTC,CASSQDSSGGPGVKTQYF
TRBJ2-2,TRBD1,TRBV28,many,TGTGCCAGCAGTTTCAGACAGGGTCACGCGAACACCGGGGAGCTGTTTTTT,CASSFRQGHANTGELFF
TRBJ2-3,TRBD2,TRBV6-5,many,TGTGCCAGCAGTTACGGGGGACTAGCGGGGGCTAGCACAGATACGCAGTATTTT,CASSYGGLAGASTDTQYF
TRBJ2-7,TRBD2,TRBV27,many,TGTGCCAGCAGGTTAGGGCTAGCGGGAGTTTACGAGCAGTACTTC,CASRLGLAGVYEQYF
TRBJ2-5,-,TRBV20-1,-,TGCAGTGCTAGAGATCTGGAGACCCAGTACTTC,CSARDLETQYF
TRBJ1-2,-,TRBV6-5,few,TGTGCCAGCAGTTACGAGTTCAGGAGGAACCATGGCTACACCTTC,CASSYEFRRNHGYTF
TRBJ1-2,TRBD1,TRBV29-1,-,TGCAGCGTTGCGACAGGGGCTCTCTATGGCTACACCTTC,CSVATGALYGYTF
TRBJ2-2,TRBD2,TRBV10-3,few,TGTGCCATCAGTGAGTCTGACGGGAGGGCCGGCGGGGAGCTGTTTTTT,CAISESDGRAGGELFF
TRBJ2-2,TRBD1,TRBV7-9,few,TGTACCAGCAGCTCCAATTTAATTGGGACAGCGAACACCGGGGAGCTGTTTTTT,CTSSSNLIGTANTGELFF
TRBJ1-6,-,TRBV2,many,TGTGCCAGCGCAGGGGTTTCACCCCTCCACTTT,CASAGVSPLHF
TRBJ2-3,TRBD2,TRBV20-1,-,TGCAGTGCTAGAACTAGCGGGAGTGCAAATACGCAGTATTTT,CSARTSGSANTQYF
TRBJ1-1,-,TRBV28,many,TGTGCCAGCAGCGGCGAAACTGAAGCTTTCTTT,CASSGETEAFF
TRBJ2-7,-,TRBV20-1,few,TGCAGTGCTAACGAGGGGGCCTACGAGCAGTACTTC,CSANEGAYEQYF
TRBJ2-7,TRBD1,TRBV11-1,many,TGTGCCAGCAGCTCATTAACAGGGGTGGGCGAGCAGTACTTC,CASSSLTGVGEQYF
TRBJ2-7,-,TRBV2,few,TGTGCCAGCAGTCAAACCGGGAGTACCCCCTACGAGCAGTACTTC,CASSQTGSTPYEQYF
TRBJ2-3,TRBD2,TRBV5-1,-,TGCGCCAGCAGCTTCCAGACTAGCGGGAAAACAGATACGCAGTATTTT,CASSFQTSGKTDTQYF
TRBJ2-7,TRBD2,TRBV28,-,TGTGCCAGCATTGCGGGACTAGCGGGACGGTATCCCGAGCAGTACTTC,CASIAGLAGRYPEQYF
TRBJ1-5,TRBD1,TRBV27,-,TGTGCCAGCGGGCTACAGGGGGCTAATCAGCCCCAGCATTTT,CASGLQGANQPQHF
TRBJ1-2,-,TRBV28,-,TGTGCCAGCAGTCTGAGAGGGGGGCTTTTCTATGGCTACACCTTC,CASSLRGGLFYGYTF
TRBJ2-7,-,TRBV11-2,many,TGTGCCAGCAGCTTGAGTCTTTCACAGGATCTACCCTACGAGCAGTACTTC,CASSLSLSQDLPYEQYF
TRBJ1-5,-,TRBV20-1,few,TGCAGTGCTAGAGAGTGGGGCCCTGAGGATCAGCCCCAGCATTTT,CSAREWGPEDQPQHF
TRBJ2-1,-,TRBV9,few,TGTGCCAGCAGCCTAGGGGATTTGAGGAATGAGCAGTTCTTC,CASSLGDLRNEQFF
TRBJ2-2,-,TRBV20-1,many,TGCAGTGCTAGAAAGGGAGGGACAGTCTTCACCGGGGAGCTGTTTTTT,CSARKGGTVFTGELFF
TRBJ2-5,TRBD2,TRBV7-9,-,TGTGCCAGCAGCTCTCTCCCGGGACTAGCGGGAGAAGAGACCCAGTACTTC,CASSSLPGLAGEETQYF
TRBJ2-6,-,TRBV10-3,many,TGTGCCATCAGTGACCCGATCTCTGGGGCCAACGTCCTGACTTTC,CAISDPISGANVLTF
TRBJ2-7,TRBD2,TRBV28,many,TGTGCCAGCAGTTTTAGACTAGCGGGAGGCGAGCAGTACTTC,CASSFRLAGGEQYF
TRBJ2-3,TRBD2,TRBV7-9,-,TGTGCCAGCAGCCCCAGGGCTAGCGGGAGAGATACGCAGTATTTT,CASSPRASGRDTQYF
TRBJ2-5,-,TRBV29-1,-,TGCAGCGTTGAAGTTTCGTCAGAGACCCAGTACTTC,CSVEVSSETQYF
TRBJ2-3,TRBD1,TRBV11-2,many,TGTGCCAGCAGCTTAGTACAGGGGGCGAACCCGCGAGCCTACACAGATACGCAGTATTTT,CASSLVQGANPRAYTDTQYF
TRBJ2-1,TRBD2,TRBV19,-,TGTGCCAGTATTTTACTAGCGGGAGTCCCCAATGAGCAGTTCTTC,CASILLAGVPNEQFF
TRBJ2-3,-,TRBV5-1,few,TGCGCCAGCAGCTTGGGAGGGAAGAGGAGCACAGATACGCAGTATTTT,CASSLGGKRSTDTQYF
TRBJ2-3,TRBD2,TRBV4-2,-,TGTGCCAGCAGCCGGGAGGGAGTTACCAGCACAGATACGCAGTATTTT,CASSREGVTSTDTQYF
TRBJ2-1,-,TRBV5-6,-,TGTGCCAGCAGCTTGGTATCGTCCCGCTCCTACAATGAGCAGTTCTTC,CASSLVSSRSYNEQFF
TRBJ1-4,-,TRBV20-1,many,TGCAGTGCCCAGACTGGTGCTAATGAAAAACTGTTTTTT,CSAQTGANEKLFF
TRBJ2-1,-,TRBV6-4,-,TGTGCCAGCAGTGATTCACCCACCGCCCATGAGCAGTTCTTC,CASSDSPTAHEQFF
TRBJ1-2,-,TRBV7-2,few,TGTGCCAGCAGCTTTGGGCAACAAAACTATGGCTACACCTTC,CASSFGQQNYGYTF
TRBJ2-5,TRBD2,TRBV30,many,TGTGCCTGGAGTGTTGGGCTAGCGGATAAAGAGACCCAGTACTTC,CAWSVGLADKETQYF
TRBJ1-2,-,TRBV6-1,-,TGTGCCAGCAGTCAACATGACAACAACTATGGCTACACCTTC,CASSQHDNNYGYTF
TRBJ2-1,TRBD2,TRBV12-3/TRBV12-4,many,TGTGCCAGCAGCCGCCTTAGGACTAGCGACTACAATGAGCAGTTCTTC,CASSRLRTSDYNEQFF
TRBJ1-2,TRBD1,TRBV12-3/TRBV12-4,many,TGTGCCAGCACCCTCCGGGACAGGCTTAACTATGGCTACACCTTC,CASTLRDRLNYGYTF
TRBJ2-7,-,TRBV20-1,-,TGCAGTGCTAGAGATTTGTCAGCTTACGAGCAGTACTTC,CSARDLSAYEQYF
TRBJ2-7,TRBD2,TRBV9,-,TGTGCCAGCAGCGTAGAGGCTAGCGGGACTTTATACGAGCAGTACTTC,CASSVEASGTLYEQYF
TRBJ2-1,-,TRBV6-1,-,TGTGCCAGCAGCCTCCGGGGGGCTCCCGGTGAGCAGTTCTTC,CASSLRGAPGEQFF